Presented here are 4 T cell receptor beta chains from one specimen sequenced in a study of PD-1 blockade in classical Hodgkin lymphoma. Each patient's relapse followed autologous stem cell transplantation, and brentuximab vedotin exposure varied. Method: immunoSEQ multiplex PCR; TCRdb's copy keeps in-frame clones and lacks some. The repertoire holds 45,000 to 50,000 clones, around 80% seen once, with roughly 22% in the top ten. The sequencing used peripheral blood mononuclear cells (PBMCs), collected before the second cycle of nivolumab. These receptors were collected from a human donor with classical Hodgkin lymphoma.

V gene TRBV28 combines with J gene TRBJ1-2; no clear D gene. Germline V gene lookup returns CDR1 MDHEN and CDR2 SYDVKM. The germline V and J ends were trimmed by 5 bases and 5 bases, with 9 bases remaining between them. The CDR3 extends over 12 amino acids. The CDR3 loop is CASSLAQYGYTF. CDR3 coding DNA: TGTGCCAGCAGTCTAGCCCAATATGGCTACACCTTC.

The chain uses TRBV7-8 and TRBJ2-3; a possible D gene is TRBD2 (6 bases). V was cut by 5 bases and J by 0 bases, with 12 bases left in between. CDR1 is SGHVS, CDR2 FQNEAQ, per germline. CDR3 length: 15 amino acids. This CDR3 reads CASSVQTRSTDTQYF. The CDR3 nucleotides are TGTGCCAGCAGCGTCCAGACTAGGAGCACAGATACGCAGTATTTT.

About this clone: Given the absence of the conserved phenylalanine or tryptophan at the CDR3 end, a read error is likely. This chain connects TRBV4-2 to TRBJ1-2; maybe TRBD1 (6 bases). The ends were cut back, 9 bases at V and 5 bases at J, with 28 bases in the middle. Germline V gene sequence: CDR1 LGHNA, CDR2 YNFKEQ. The CDR3 is 17 amino acids. DNA for the CDR3: TGTGCCAGTCTACCCAGCCCGGGGGGCGCTAGCCCTTATGGCTACACCCTC. It translates to CASLPSPGGASPYGYTL.

The chain carries TRBV14 and TRBJ1-2; D may be TRBD1 (5 bases). Looked up from germline, CDR1 is SGHDN and CDR2 is FVKESK. This CDR3 has 15 amino acids. V lost 1 base and J 7 bases, leaving 16 bases between the germline ends. CDR3 DNA: TGTGCCAGCAGCCAAGGGGGCAGAGCGAGCGGTGGCTACACCTTC. This codes for CASSQGGRASGGYTF.